Listed below are T cell receptor beta chains from one sample, sequenced in a study of blood T cells in healthy people across ages. From the 5' RACE reads, TCRdb called clonotypes with MiXCR, one entry per CDR3 protein. This sample has about 1.1 million distinct CDR3 sequences; roughly two fifths occur once, and the top ten carry less than 15%. Sequences were obtained from blood. All receptors come from a man aged 18 to 35 in good health. CDR3s include the opening cysteine and the closing phenylalanine or tryptophan. The D gene is left open where the match is weak. Rows may omit the clone size; those that give it use once, few, many or a size class.

NA,TRBJ2-7,NA,TRBV20-1,12,CSARDSAYEQYF,TGCAGTGCTAGAGATTCAGCCTACGAGCAGTACTTC
few,TRBJ1-1,NA,TRBV7-2,14,CASSPTKEGTEAFF,TGTGCCAGCAGCCCGACGAAGGAAGGCACTGAAGCTTTCTTT
NA,TRBJ1-1,NA,TRBV10-3,13,CAVSDSLNTEAFF,TGTGCCGTCAGCGACAGCCTAAACACTGAAGCTTTCTTT
NA,TRBJ1-1,NA,TRBV7-2,15,CASSTRVAGWTEAFF,TGTGCCAGCAGCACCAGAGTGGCGGGGTGGACTGAAGCTTTCTTT
NA,TRBJ1-1,NA,TRBV5-1,16,CASSSIPGQKNTEAFF,TGCGCCAGCAGCTCCATACCGGGACAAAAGAACACTGAAGCTTTCTTT
many,TRBJ2-1,NA,TRBV7-6,17,CASSLSLGGVGYNEQFF,TGTGCCAGCAGCTTAAGCCTAGGGGGAGTCGGATACAATGAGCAGTTCTTC
NA,TRBJ1-5,NA,TRBV13,13,CASSPRNSQPQHF,TGTGCCAGCAGCCCAAGAAACAGTCAGCCCCAGCATTTT
few,TRBJ2-7,TRBD1,TRBV28,17,CASSPLGDRGLSYEQYF,TGTGCCAGCAGTCCCCTCGGAGACAGGGGGCTTTCCTACGAGCAGTACTTC
NA,TRBJ2-2,NA,TRBV27,15,CASSPYEVRTGELFF,TGTGCCAGCAGTCCATACGAAGTACGAACCGGGGAGCTGTTTTTT
many,TRBJ2-3,NA,TRBV10-3,12,CAVGFSTDTQYF,TGTGCCGTCGGCTTTAGCACAGATACGCAGTATTTT
many,TRBJ2-2,NA,TRBV3-1,13,CASRADPYRELFF,TGTGCCAGCAGGGCGGATCCTTACCGGGAGCTGTTTTTT
few,TRBJ2-3,TRBD1,TRBV10-3,15,CAIKTGTGGTDTQYF,TGTGCCATCAAGACCGGGACAGGGGGGACAGATACGCAGTATTTT
few,TRBJ1-4,NA,TRBV20-1,13,CSVEEETNEKLFF,TGCAGTGTGGAGGAGGAAACTAATGAAAAACTGTTTTTT
NA,TRBJ1-5,TRBD1,TRBV11-2,16,CASSARTGDLNQPQHF,TGTGCCAGCAGCGCTCGAACAGGGGACCTCAATCAGCCCCAGCATTTT
few,TRBJ1-1,NA,TRBV6-4,12,CASLRVGTEAFF,TGTGCCAGCCTCAGGGTGGGCACTGAAGCTTTCTTT
many,TRBJ2-1,TRBD2,TRBV27,16,CASSPTSGVSYNEQFF,TGTGCCAGCAGCCCCACTAGCGGGGTATCCTACAATGAGCAGTTCTTC
NA,TRBJ2-7,NA,TRBV29-1,15,CSVLTLTNSYNEQYF,TGCAGCGTCTTAACACTGACAAACTCCTACAATGAGCAGTACTTC
NA,TRBJ2-7,NA,TRBV4-1,19,CASSYQTWVRSKTSYEQYF,TGCGCCAGCAGCTATCAAACTTGGGTGAGGAGTAAAACCTCCTACGAGCAGTACTTC
NA,TRBJ1-1,NA,TRBV20-1,12,CSASFRVTEAFF,TGCAGTGCTAGCTTCAGGGTAACTGAAGCTTTCTTT
NA,TRBJ2-1,NA,TRBV14,15,CASTARGSVYNGQFF,TGTGCCAGCACCGCAAGAGGCAGTGTGTACAATGGGCAGTTCTTC
many,TRBJ1-2,NA,TRBV4-3,16,CASSQEVRTDNYGYTF,TGCGCCAGCAGCCAAGAGGTCCGGACTGATAACTATGGCTACACCTTC
many,TRBJ2-1,NA,TRBV7-2,12,CASSNPITKQFF,TGTGCCAGCAGCAACCCCATTACAAAGCAGTTCTTC
NA,TRBJ1-1,NA,TRBV27,13,CASRTPLNTEAFF,TGTGCCAGCAGGACTCCACTGAACACTGAAGCTTTCTTT
NA,TRBJ2-5,NA,TRBV7-8,15,CASSLGGVSQETQYF,TGTGCCAGCAGCTTAGGGGGAGTTAGCCAAGAGACCCAGTACTTC
NA,TRBJ1-2,NA,TRBV20-1,14,CSARREADNYGYTF,TGCAGTGCTCGCAGGGAGGCGGACAACTATGGCTACACCTTC
NA,TRBJ1-2,TRBD1,TRBV6-6,16,CAGSTGTGRQRDGYTF,TGTGCCGGCAGTACCGGGACAGGGAGGCAACGGGATGGCTACACCTTC
NA,TRBJ2-5,TRBD2,TRBV20-1,13,CSAKRGGQETQYF,TGCAGTGCGAAGCGGGGGGGCCAAGAGACCCAGTACTTC
NA,TRBJ2-7,NA,TRBV18,14,CASSPQPVNYEQYF,TGTGCCAGCTCACCGCAGCCCGTAAACTACGAGCAGTACTTC
NA,TRBJ2-1,NA,TRBV5-1,15,CASSNTGLAVGEQFF,TGCGCCAGCAGTAATACGGGACTTGCCGTCGGGGAGCAGTTCTTC
few,TRBJ2-3,NA,TRBV20-1,13,CSARVGVTDTQYF,TGCAGTGCTAGAGTCGGGGTCACAGATACGCAGTATTTT